Listed below are T cell receptor beta chains from one sample, sequenced in a study of T cell responses to AZD1222 COVID-19 vaccine. The data were produced by immunoSEQ multiplex PCR, yet TCRdb's version contains in-frame clones alone and is incomplete. Among some 140,000 clones listed, 80% to 95% were seen once. Sequencing was performed on peripheral blood, taken on day 0 of AZD1222 vaccination. The source is an adult in good health. The CDR3 runs from the conserved cysteine through the conserved F or W. Fields, in order: V gene, clone size, D gene, J gene, CDR3 DNA, CDR3 protein. A D gene is named only where the DNA matches it firmly. Size tells how often a clone was seen (once, few, many) or the class of an expanded clone, and some rows leave it out.

>TRBV19|-|-|TRBJ1-5
TGTGCCAGTACCCGCTCGGACGCTAGCAATCAGCCCCAGCATTTT
CASTRSDASNQPQHF
>TRBV30|once|TRBD1|TRBJ1-5
TGTGCCTGGGACAGGGGGTTGTATCAGCCCCAGCATTTT
CAWDRGLYQPQHF
>TRBV28|-|TRBD1|TRBJ1-2
TGTGCCAGCAGTTTGGGGACAGGAGTAGACGGCTACACCTTC
CASSLGTGVDGYTF
>TRBV7-9|-|-|TRBJ1-1
TGTGCCAGCAGCCTTCGGACAGAAGCTTTCTTT
CASSLRTEAFF
>TRBV4-2|-|-|TRBJ2-2
TGTGCCAGCAGCCCGGCTTCAAACACCGGGGAGCTGTTTTTT
CASSPASNTGELFF
>TRBV28|-|-|TRBJ2-4
TGTGCCAGCAGTTCCCTAGCCCCAAACATTCAGTACTTC
CASSSLAPNIQYF
>TRBV28|once|TRBD1|TRBJ1-5
TGTGCCAGCAATGCCGGGACAGGACCTCATCAGCCCCAGCATTTT
CASNAGTGPHQPQHF
>TRBV9|-|TRBD2|TRBJ2-5
TGTGCCAGCAGCGTAGGACTAGCGGGGGACCTCCAAGAGACCCAGTACTTC
CASSVGLAGDLQETQYF
>TRBV30|-|-|TRBJ2-7
TGTGCCTGGAGTCTCCAGGTTTACTACGAGCAGTACTTC
CAWSLQVYYEQYF
>TRBV24-1|-|TRBD2|TRBJ2-1
TGTGCCACCAGTGACGCCACGGGACTAGCGGATTACAATGAGCAGTTCTTC
CATSDATGLADYNEQFF
>TRBV5-1|-|TRBD1|TRBJ2-1
TGCGCCAGCAGCTTGGCCGTGACAGGGGCATACAATGAGCAGTTCTTC
CASSLAVTGAYNEQFF
>TRBV19|-|-|TRBJ2-3
TGTGCCAGTAGTGAGGGCTCGACCGTGGCGCAGTATTTT
CASSEGSTVAQYF
>TRBV5-1|once|TRBD2|TRBJ2-2
TGCGCCAGCAGCAACCACCTGGGACTACCCGGGGAGCTGTTTTTT
CASSNHLGLPGELFF
>TRBV6-1|-|-|TRBJ1-4
TGTGCCAGCAGTGATTGGGGTGAAGTAGCTAATGAAAAACTGTTTTTT
CASSDWGEVANEKLFF
>TRBV5-1|-|TRBD2|TRBJ2-1
TGCGCCAGCAGCTTAACTCCGGGACTAGCTTTTGAGCAGTTCTTC
CASSLTPGLAFEQFF
>TRBV5-1|-|TRBD1|TRBJ1-2
TGCGCCAGCAGGTCCGGGACAGAGGATGGCTACACCTTC
CASRSGTEDGYTF
>TRBV6-1|once|-|TRBJ1-5
TGTGCCAGCAGTGAAGGGATTCGGGGCAATCAGCCCCAGCATTTT
CASSEGIRGNQPQHF
>TRBV24-1|-|-|TRBJ2-3
TGTGCCACCAGTGATTCAACAGCGGGAGATACGCAGTATTTT
CATSDSTAGDTQYF
>TRBV7-2|-|-|TRBJ1-4
TGTGCCAGCAGCTTAGAAGCGCCGGGGGGTGAAAAACTGTTTTTT
CASSLEAPGGEKLFF
>TRBV9|few|-|TRBJ1-5
TGTGCCAGCAGTCCTCCGGGACGAAGCAATCAGCCCCAGCATTTT
CASSPPGRSNQPQHF
>TRBV6-1|-|-|TRBJ1-3
TGTGCCAGCAGTGAATCGGACGGGGCCTCTGGAAACACCATATATTTT
CASSESDGASGNTIYF
>TRBV6-1|-|-|TRBJ2-7
TGTGCCAGCAGTGACAAGACGGGGTCCCGGGATCGCAACGAGCAGTACTTC
CASSDKTGSRDRNEQYF
>TRBV30|once|TRBD1|TRBJ1-5
TGTGCCTGGAGTGTGAGAGGGGGCGCTCAGCCCCAGCATTTT
CAWSVRGGAQPQHF
>TRBV19|-|-|TRBJ1-5
TGTGCCAGTAGTATAAGGGGGGCAGGCAATCAGCCCCAGCATTTT
CASSIRGAGNQPQHF
>TRBV10-3|-|-|TRBJ2-5
TGTGCCGTGCCTGGAGAGGGAAACCAAGAGACCCAGTACTTC
CAVPGEGNQETQYF
>TRBV10-3|-|-|TRBJ2-7
TGTGCCATCAGTGGGGCGGAAACCTACGAGCAGTACTTC
CAISGAETYEQYF
>TRBV27|-|TRBD2|TRBJ2-1
TGTGCCAGCAGGCGCGGGAGATCCTACAATGAGCAGTTCTTC
CASRRGRSYNEQFF
>TRBV19|-|-|TRBJ2-1
TGTGCCAGTGCGCGTAGCTCCTACAATGAGCAGTTCTTC
CASARSSYNEQFF
>TRBV5-6|once|-|TRBJ1-5
TGTGCCAGCAGCTGGGGAGGACCTGTCAATCAGCCCCAGCATTTT
CASSWGGPVNQPQHF
>TRBV9|-|-|TRBJ1-1
TGTGCCAGCAGCCCAGAGGCAGGGTACGCTTTCTTT
CASSPEAGYAFF
>TRBV19|-|-|TRBJ2-1
TGTGCCAGTACCCCAGACTGGGTCTCCTACAATGAGCAGTTCTTC
CASTPDWVSYNEQFF
>TRBV18|-|-|TRBJ1-2
TGTGCCAGCTCACCGAGAGACACAAACTATGGCTACACCTTC
CASSPRDTNYGYTF
>TRBV4-2|-|-|TRBJ1-2
TGTGCCAGCAGCCAAGATGAGGGGATGGGCGGCTACACCTTC
CASSQDEGMGGYTF
>TRBV28|once|-|TRBJ1-2
TGTGCCAGCCTAGGGCAGGGTACCTATGGCTACACCTTC
CASLGQGTYGYTF
>TRBV5-4|-|TRBD2|TRBJ2-1
TGTGCCAGCAGCTTGAGACTAGCGGGAGAAGGTGAGCAGTTCTTC
CASSLRLAGEGEQFF
>TRBV29-1|-|-|TRBJ2-7
TGCAGCGTAGGCAGCCTTTCCTACGAGCAGTACTTC
CSVGSLSYEQYF
>TRBV28|-|-|TRBJ1-2
TGTGCCAGCAGTTTGTCGCGGACGGGAAGACTGTATGGCTACACCTTC
CASSLSRTGRLYGYTF
>TRBV5-8|-|TRBD1|TRBJ2-1
TGTGCCAGCAGCTCTAGACAGGGGGTATTCCTCAATGAGCAGTTCTTC
CASSSRQGVFLNEQFF
>TRBV30|-|-|TRBJ2-7
TGTGCCTGGAGTATGAGCCAGGGACCTTTCGTCGAGCAGTACTTC
CAWSMSQGPFVEQYF
>TRBV15|once|TRBD1|TRBJ1-3
TGTGCCACCAGCAGAGATCTAGACAGGGCACGAAACACCATATATTTT
CATSRDLDRARNTIYF
>TRBV10-3|-|TRBD1|TRBJ2-5
TGTGCCATCAGTGAGTCGCTACCGGGACAGGGTTCGGGGACCCAGTACTTC
CAISESLPGQGSGTQYF
>TRBV14|once|-|TRBJ1-1
TGTGCCAGCAGCCAACCAGGGCCGCTTTGTTTCATGAACACTGAAGCTTTCTTT
CASSQPGPLCFMNTEAFF
>TRBV6-5|once|-|TRBJ1-5
TGTGCCAGCAGGCGACAGCCTTATAGCAATCAGCCCCAGCATTTT
CASRRQPYSNQPQHF
>TRBV2|-|-|TRBJ1-2
TGTGCCAGCAGGCCCCGGGTCAGAGTAATATCCTATGGCTACACCTTC
CASRPRVRVISYGYTF
>TRBV7-2|-|TRBD2|TRBJ2-1
TGTGCCAGCAGCCCTGTGGCGGGAGTTGATTGGGAGCAGTTCTTC
CASSPVAGVDWEQFF
>TRBV5-4|-|TRBD1|TRBJ1-1
TGTGCCAGCAGCTCCAGACAGGGCCGGCTTACTGAAGCTTTCTTT
CASSSRQGRLTEAFF
>TRBV30|-|-|TRBJ1-1
TGTGCCTGGAGAGCCAACAGGGCCCGCACTGAAGCTTTCTTT
CAWRANRARTEAFF
>TRBV30|-|TRBD2|TRBJ2-3
TGTGCCTGGAGCGCCGACCGGGGGGTAAATACGCAGTATTTT
CAWSADRGVNTQYF
>TRBV5-6|-|-|TRBJ1-2
TGTGCCAGCAGCCCTGGGGCCTTTCCGCGGTATGGCTACACCTTC
CASSPGAFPRYGYTF
>TRBV27|few|TRBD2|TRBJ2-4
TGTGCCAGCAGTCCGGGACTAGGTGACAAAAACATTCAGTACTTC
CASSPGLGDKNIQYF
>TRBV2|-|-|TRBJ1-1
TGTGCCAGCAGTGAAGCGAGCCGAGTATACGGGGCTTTCTTT
CASSEASRVYGAFF
>TRBV19|-|-|TRBJ1-2
TGTGCCAGTAGTCCCTTCGAGATCGGTCAAGGAGGCTACACCTTC
CASSPFEIGQGGYTF
>TRBV7-6|-|-|TRBJ2-2
TGTGCCAGCAGCTTAGAAGGTAGCGAAACCGGGGAGCTGTTTTTT
CASSLEGSETGELFF
>TRBV11-2|few|-|TRBJ1-1
TGTGCCAGCAGAATTGGAATCATGAACACTGAAGCTTTCTTT
CASRIGIMNTEAFF